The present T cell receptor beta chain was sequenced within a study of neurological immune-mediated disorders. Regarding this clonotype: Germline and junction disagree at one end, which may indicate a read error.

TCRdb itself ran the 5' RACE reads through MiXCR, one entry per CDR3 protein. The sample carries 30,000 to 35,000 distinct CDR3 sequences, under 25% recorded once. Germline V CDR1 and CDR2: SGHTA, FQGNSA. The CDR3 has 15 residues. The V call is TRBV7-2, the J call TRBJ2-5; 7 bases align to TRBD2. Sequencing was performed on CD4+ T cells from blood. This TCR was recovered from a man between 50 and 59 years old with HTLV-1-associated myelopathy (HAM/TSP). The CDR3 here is CVSSPDRGVTKTQYF. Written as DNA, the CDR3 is TGTGTCAGCAGCCCCGACCGGGGGGTAACGAAGACCCAGTACTTC.